Listed below are T cell receptor beta chains from one sample, sequenced in a study of control samples from healthy donors and cancer patients. Here immunoSEQ multiplex PCR was the method, and the copy in TCRdb shows in-frame clones only, minus some. This table has some 100,000 clones, approximately 90% appearing once. Sequenced sample: blood. These receptors all come from a man in his thirties or forties in good health. The CDR3 runs from the conserved cysteine through the conserved F or W. The D gene is left open where the match is weak. Clone size is stated in some rows and not others, as once, few, many or a class when expanded.

17	TRBD2	-	TRBV13	TRBJ2-5	TGTGCCAGCAGCTCGACCCCGGGACTAGCGGACTTCGGGACCCAGTACTTC	CASSSTPGLADFGTQYF
15	-	-	TRBV27	TRBJ2-7	TGTGCCAGCAGTCCGTTGAGTGGGGGCTCCTACGAGCAGTACTTC	CASSPLSGGSYEQYF
12	TRBD1	-	TRBV6-6	TRBJ2-7	TGTGCCAGCAGAAGACAGGGGATTGGGCAGTACTTC	CASRRQGIGQYF
15	-	-	TRBV30	TRBJ2-1	TGTGCCTGGAGTGTAGGCGGGCTTTCCTACAATGAGCAGTTCTTC	CAWSVGGLSYNEQFF
15	TRBD1	-	TRBV3-1/TRBV3-2	TRBJ1-1	TGTGCCAGCAGCCAAGATAACGCAGGGGGGGCTGAAGCTTTCTTT	CASSQDNAGGAEAFF
16	-	-	TRBV27	TRBJ2-5	TGTGCCAGCAGTTCCCCGGCCCCAAAGAAACAAGAGACCCAGTACTTC	CASSSPAPKKQETQYF
16	-	-	TRBV11-2	TRBJ1-4	TGTGCCAGCAGCTTAGATGGGGCAGCAACTAATGAAAAACTGTTTTTT	CASSLDGAATNEKLFF
14	-	-	TRBV11-2	TRBJ1-4	TGTGCCAGCAGGAGCTGGAAACTTTATGAAAAACTGTTTTTT	CASRSWKLYEKLFF
14	-	-	TRBV21-1	TRBJ1-1	TGTGCCAGCAGCAAAGGCCGGGTGAACACTGAAGCTTTCTTT	CASSKGRVNTEAFF
14	TRBD2	-	TRBV6-2/TRBV6-3	TRBJ2-5	TGTGCCAGCAGTGTACTAGCGGGAGACGAGACCCAGTACTTC	CASSVLAGDETQYF
17	TRBD1	-	TRBV6-1	TRBJ1-4	TGTGCCAGCAGTGACAGGGGGCGCGGGACAGCACGCGAAAAACTGTTTTTT	CASSDRGRGTAREKLFF
18	-	-	TRBV25-1	TRBJ2-2	TGTGCCAGCAGTGCTACGGGTTTGAGGGGTGGGAACACCGGGGAGCTGTTTTTT	CASSATGLRGGNTGELFF
15	TRBD1	-	TRBV7-9	TRBJ1-5	TGTGCCAGCAGCTCGGGACAGGGTATCAATCAGCCCCAGCATTTT	CASSSGQGINQPQHF
15	-	once	TRBV2	TRBJ2-1	TGTGCCAGCAGTGAAGAATGGACTCAAAACAATGAGCAGTTCTTC	CASSEEWTQNNEQFF
14	-	-	TRBV6-5	TRBJ2-7	TGTGCCAGCAGTCCCCAATCTGGGACTTACGAGCAGTACTTC	CASSPQSGTYEQYF
16	-	-	TRBV7-3	TRBJ2-1	TGTGCCAGCAGCCCCGGCGGGGGCGATCCCCACAATGAGCAGTTCTTC	CASSPGGGDPHNEQFF
12	-	-	TRBV27	TRBJ1-2	TGTGCCAGCAGTTCGGCATACACTGGCTACACCTTC	CASSSAYTGYTF
19	TRBD1	-	TRBV24-1	TRBJ1-1	TGTGCCACCAGTGATTGGCCCGAGGTTGAGGGGGCGGGGAACACTGAAGCTTTCTTT	CATSDWPEVEGAGNTEAFF
14	-	-	TRBV5-1	TRBJ2-1	TGCGCCAGCAGCGGGGGCGAGGAACAATTTGAGCAGTTCTTC	CASSGGEEQFEQFF
12	-	-	TRBV27	TRBJ1-2	TGTGCCAGCAGTTTATATGGGTATGGCTACACCTTC	CASSLYGYGYTF
12	-	-	TRBV30	TRBJ2-1	TGTGCCTGGAGTCGGGGAGCAATTGAGCAGTTCTTC	CAWSRGAIEQFF
14	TRBD1	-	TRBV29-1	TRBJ1-2	TGCAGCGTTGAAGAGATGACAGGGACCTATGGCTACACCTTC	CSVEEMTGTYGYTF
15	-	-	TRBV6-1	TRBJ2-6	TGTGCCAGCAGTGAGAGGTGGACTGGGGCCAACGTCCTGACTTTC	CASSERWTGANVLTF
15	-	-	TRBV6-1	TRBJ2-6	TGTGCCAGCAGTGAGCAGGGCTCTGGGGCCAACGTCCTGACTTTC	CASSEQGSGANVLTF
13	-	-	TRBV12-3/TRBV12-4	TRBJ1-1	TGTGCCAGCAGTCCCCGACAGGTCGCTGAAGCTTTCTTT	CASSPRQVAEAFF
16	TRBD1	-	TRBV6-5	TRBJ2-2	TGTGCCAGCAGTTTAAAACGACAGGGCAAGGCCGGGGAGCTGTTTTTT	CASSLKRQGKAGELFF